This record concerns one T cell receptor (beta chain) sequence. This clonotype was found many times. The clone's antigen remains unknown. The record has no base qualities; no much larger clone is one base away. The method behind the library was PCR. Reads for this sample came from an Illumina HiSeq 2500. Molecular barcoding was employed in the preparation of TCR libraries, with unique molecular identifiers being used to normalize TCRbeta repertoire quantification. TCRdb reworked the public reads: Q25 trimming with fastp, MiXCR clone assembly, productive beta chains retained. Under each unique CDR3 protein, matching rows form one entry showing the most common genes and DNA. In this sample the table shows 200,000 to 250,000 distinct CDR3 sequences, roughly a tenth of which occur a single time. Of the sample, under 30% falls within the top ten clones. These data originate in a study of T-cell reconstitution after alpha-beta-depleted transplantation in children listed by TCRdb under 2016. At the level of the whole study: T-cell immune reconstitution after TCRalphabeta/CD19-depleted allogeneic hematopoietic cell transplantation in children was quantitatively tracked in the study by means of TCR repertoire profiling. What the work shows at the level of the full study, not this receptor alone: In some patients, the high TCRbeta diversity seen at day 60 was put down to recipient T cells and intrathymic progenitors that had survived conditioning. The apparently early alphabetaT-cell count recovery about two months after transplant was reportedly dependent on only several hundred rapidly expanded clones derived from non-depleted graft cells. Hyperexpanded clone frequencies declined over subsequent months; after one year, T-cell counts and TCRbeta diversity were mostly attributed to newly produced T cells.

Taken from cysteine to phenylalanine, the CDR3 has 16 residues. Kept here is only the CDR3 DNA, which spans 48 bases and is read in frame from base 1. The CDR1 and CDR2 encoded by the germline V gene (reference sequence) are MNHEY and SMNVEV. V is trimmed back by 4 bases and J by 6 bases, and the junction contains 6 bases that no gene match accounts for. Per the publication, the treatment or condition label means: allogeneic hematopoietic cell transplantation with graft depleted of TCRalphabeta T cells and CD19 B cells. The children who served as transplant recipients had been given grafts of TCRalphabeta/CD19-depleted allogeneic hematopoietic cells.

The starting material was PBMCs, obtained before TCRalphabeta/CD19-depleted stem cell transplant. The clonotype originates from a child less than two years old with acute myeloid leukemia, due to receive a stem cell transplant. The V gene is TRBV27 and the J gene is TRBJ2-1, with 13 bases aligning to TRBD2. This receptor has the CDR3 CASSSRTSGRANEQFF. The DNA reads as follows: TGTGCCAGCAGTTCCCGAACTAGCGGGAGGGCCAATGAGCAGTTCTTC.